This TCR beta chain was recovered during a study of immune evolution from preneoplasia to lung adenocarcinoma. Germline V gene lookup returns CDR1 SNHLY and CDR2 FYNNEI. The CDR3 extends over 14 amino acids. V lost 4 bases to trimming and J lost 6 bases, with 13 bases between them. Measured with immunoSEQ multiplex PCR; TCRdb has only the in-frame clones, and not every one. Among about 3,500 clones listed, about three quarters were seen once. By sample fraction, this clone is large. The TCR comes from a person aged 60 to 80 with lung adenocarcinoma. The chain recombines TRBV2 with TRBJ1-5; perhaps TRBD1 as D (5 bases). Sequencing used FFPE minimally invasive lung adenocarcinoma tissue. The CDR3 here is CASSGTQAGQPQHF. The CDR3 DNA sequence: TGTGCCAGCAGTGGTACACAGGCAGGTCAGCCCCAGCATTTT.